This is a list of T cell receptor beta chains from one sample in a study of T cell changes during pregnancy in multiple sclerosis. Using immunoSEQ multiplex PCR, the repertoire was profiled, and TCRdb retains in-frame clones only, with some absent. The sample yields about 80,000 clones, about 90% seen once. The sample was peripheral blood, taken before pregnancy. The source is a female donor with multiple sclerosis, enrolled in a pregnancy study. The CDR3 runs from the conserved cysteine through the conserved F or W.

v_gene	len	CDR3aa
TRBV30	11	CAWEGTDTQYF
TRBV9	18	CASNPGRGGLGSYNEQFF
TRBV4-1	16	CASSLRGQGLNTEAFF
TRBV5-1	14	CASSLTGGTTEAFF
TRBV4-1	14	CASSQVQLNQPQHF
TRBV13	14	CASSYGTGNDEQFF
TRBV6-1	14	CASLAGSEGYEQYF
TRBV5-1	15	CASSLATGDNYGYTF
TRBV5-1	15	CASSFGTGADQPQHF
TRBV7-2	13	CASSLVGSNEQFF
TRBV2	23	CASVGSPGPRQTEAGGVYNEQFF
TRBV5-1	13	CASSPGQGEGYTF
TRBV2	14	CASTSGGATDTQYF
TRBV2	14	CASSGARGNTEAFF
TRBV7-9	15	CASRGQRGTNEKLFF
TRBV5-6	13	CASSWGDNEKLFF
TRBV7-8	12	CASGQGTDTQYF
TRBV6-1	14	CASSEGTGYYGYTF
TRBV7-9	16	CASSQGQGIGTDTQYF
TRBV5-1	16	CASSFAGGASYNEQFF
TRBV19	15	CASSIGGGLVTEAFF
TRBV6-5	15	CASRAGSHSGNTIYF
TRBV7-2	14	CASSLLAGAETQYF
TRBV4-1	15	CASSQVGDRRYGYTF
TRBV4-2	17	CASSQDPNGGGTDTQYF
TRBV6-1	15	CASSEWDRESDEQFF
TRBV14	15	CASSQAPSVFDEQFF
TRBV27	14	CASSFRGQGGEAFF
TRBV19	17	CASSIPPGLAGYNEQFF
TRBV7-8	20	CASSWDIGGGDPYLQETQYF
TRBV5-1	16	CASTFLPGQGKGEQYF
TRBV11-3	15	CASSTGQGASYEQYF
TRBV2	16	CASRKGLAGATDTQYF
TRBV27	15	CASSSSGGGYNEQFF
TRBV4-2	14	CASRLDRDNSPLHF
TRBV5-6	14	CASSFRDSRREQYF
TRBV5-6	14	CASSITGVHQPQHF
TRBV9	13	CASSGPGGGGYTF
TRBV7-9	11	CATDVRGEQYF
TRBV9	15	CASSAKQGPYNEQFF
TRBV7-8	14	CASSLQTVYNEQFF
TRBV5-1	13	CASSYRGGFGYTF
TRBV5-6	12	CASSPSGDTQYF
TRBV27	17	CASSLMPPGTTSYEQYF
TRBV19	15	CASSIGETYTGELFF
TRBV4-1	13	CASSQVSQNEQYF
TRBV5-6	14	CASSEGQLNYGYTF
TRBV4-1	18	CASSQEPQDGMGSYGYTF
TRBV2	15	CASSEVISGANVLTF
TRBV5-6	15	CASSFPGQNQETQYF
TRBV11-2	15	CASSFPTAGRTEAFF